This T cell receptor (beta chain) came from a study of blood T cell repertoires in COVID-19. The CDR3 covers 12 residues. Trimming shortened V by 6 bases and J by 6 bases, and 9 bases separated the two germline ends. CDR1 is SGHDN and CDR2 is FVKESK in the germline V gene. Assay: immunoSEQ multiplex PCR; the TCRdb copy retains only in-frame clones and omits some. The table lists about 170,000 clones, less than 90% of them singletons. The V gene is TRBV14, the J gene TRBJ1-3; D is unresolved. The specimen was peripheral blood. This receptor was identified in a man aged 55 to 69 with acute or convalescent COVID-19. The CDR3, as DNA: TGTGCCAGCAGGGGAGTGGAAAACACCATATATTTT. This gives the protein CASRGVENTIYF.